Listed here are 12 T cell receptor beta chains from one sample, sequenced in a study of metastatic and nonmetastatic thyroid tumors. TCRdb reanalyzed the PCR reads via MiXCR. The profile shows under 100,000 clones, approximately 9% of them singletons. None of the patients had undergone any treatment ahead of thyroid surgery. Sequenced sample: blood. Receptors originate from a female donor with papillary thyroid cancer or a benign thyroid nodule (not recorded which). Some clones in this sample may be carry-over from other donors' samples.

Comment on this clone: A much larger clonotype is one base distant, so this may be a read error. The chain is built from TRBV10-2 and TRBJ1-6, with a possible D match to TRBD1 (5 bases). The germline CDR1 and CDR2 sequences are WSHSY and SAAADI. The CDR3 totals 14 residues. DNA of the CDR3: TGCGCCAGCAGTGAGTCGGGAAGGGGTCCCGAAGCTCTCTTT. Protein product: CASSESGRGPEALF.

The table lists this clone with many counts. The chain links TRBV5-1 to TRBJ2-3; 7 bases are shared with TRBD2. The CDR3 contains 15 residues. The V gene end was trimmed by 4 bases and the J gene end by 7 bases; junction bases not matched to a gene: 12. The germline V gene encodes CDR1 SGHRS and CDR2 YFSETQ. The CDR3 nucleotides read TGCGCCAGCAGCCCGGGACTACCGTCAAGGAATACGCAGTATTTT. Translation: CASSPGLPSRNTQYF.

The table lists this clone with a few counts. The V call is TRBV9, the J call TRBJ1-1; D not certain. V lost 2 bases and J lost 9, with 14 bases in between. The CDR3 contains 13 residues. Germline V gene data show CDR1 as SGDLS and CDR2 as YYNGEE. The CDR3 reads CASSVAPKTKAFF. CDR3 DNA sequence: TGTGCCAGCAGCGTGGCCCCGAAGACGAAAGCTTTCTTT.

The table lists this clone with a few counts. The chain has TRBV28 and TRBJ1-3; 10 nucleotides match TRBD1. This CDR3 has 14 residues. V trimming: 4 bases; J trimming: 8 bases; junction bases outside the gene matches: 5. Germline lookup yields CDR1 MDHEN and CDR2 SYDVKM. In nucleotides, the CDR3 is TGTGCCAGCAGTTCGGGACAGGGGACCGACACCATATATTTT. Amino acid sequence: CASSSGQGTDTIYF.

This sequence joins TRBV15 and TRBJ2-5, with D hard to call. Germline V lookup: CDR1 LNHNV, CDR2 YYDKDF (reference sequence). The CDR3 has 12 amino acids. V was trimmed by 3 bases and J by 3 bases, leaving 5 bases between them. The CDR3 protein is CATSREEETQYF. DNA for the CDR3: TGTGCCACCAGCAGGGAAGAAGAGACCCAGTACTTC. The variable domain in full, completed from reference TRBV15 and TRBJ2-5, reads DAMVIQNPRYQVTQFGKPVTLSCSQTLNHNVMYWYQQKSSQAPKLLFHYYDKDFNNEADTPDNFQSRRPNTSFCFLDIRSPGLGDTAMYLCATSREEETQYFGPGTRLLVL.

Ten or more counts support this clone. This chain uses TRBV27 with TRBJ1-2; D uncertain. The V gene's germline CDR1 is MNHEY and CDR2 SMNVEV (reference sequence). The length of the CDR3 is 13 residues. V lost 2 bases to trimming and J lost 7 bases, with 11 bases between them. The CDR3 loop reads CASSLRGGFGYTF. DNA for the CDR3: TGTGCCAGCAGTTTACGGGGTGGGTTTGGCTACACCTTC.

Ten or more counts support this clone. The chain has TRBV4-1 and TRBJ2-7; 9 positions agree with TRBD2. The ends lost 0 bases at V and 4 bases at J; junction bases unmatched: 7. CDR1 is MGHRA, CDR2 YSYEKL, per germline. This CDR3 spans 16 amino acids. The CDR3 spells CASSQEQLAGRYEQYF. CDR3 coding DNA: TGCGCCAGCAGCCAAGAACAACTAGCGGGTCGTTACGAGCAGTACTTC.

This clone was seen repeatedly, ten times or more. The chain uses TRBV2 and TRBJ2-1, with TRBD2 matching 13 bases. This CDR3 region has 15 residues. Germline V CDR1 and CDR2: SNHLY, FYNNEI. V was clipped by 6 bases and J by 7 bases; unmatched bases: 6. CDR3 region: CASSFTSGGANEQFF. CDR3 DNA: TGTGCCAGCAGCTTTACTAGCGGGGGGGCTAATGAGCAGTTCTTC.

This clone was seen at least ten times. The rearrangement joins TRBV5-1 to TRBJ2-7, with 8 bases aligning to TRBD1. The germline gives CDR1 SGHRS, CDR2 YFSETQ. V shed 0 bases and J 3 bases; nucleotides not matched to a gene: 14. The CDR3 loop spans 18 amino acids. The CDR3 spells CASSLELGQGSFYYEQYF. The DNA of the CDR3 is TGCGCCAGCAGCTTGGAACTTGGACAGGGTTCATTCTACTACGAGCAGTACTTC.

This clone was seen many times. This sequence joins TRBV30 and TRBJ2-7, with TRBD2 matching over 12 bases. The CDR3 loop spans 15 amino acids. V was clipped by 3 bases and J by 2 bases; unmatched bases: 5. Germline V CDR1 and CDR2: GTSNPN, SVGIG (reference sequence). The CDR3 DNA is TGTGCCTGGAGCTCTAGCGGGGGGGCCCCCTACGAGCAGTACTTC. As protein: CAWSSSGGAPYEQYF.

A note on this clone: With a much larger clone just one base away, this may be a read error. This rearrangement joins TRBV15 to TRBJ2-5; no clear D. The CDR3 is made up of 15 amino acids. Germline values: CDR1 LNHNV, CDR2 YYDKDF (reference sequence). V was pared by 0 bases and J by 5 bases, with 13 bases between. This CDR3 is CATSRDRSGWETQYF. The CDR3 nucleotides read TGTGCCACCAGCAGAGATCGCTCAGGCTGGGAGACCCAGTACTTC.

This clone has at least ten counts. This chain joins TRBV3-1 and TRBJ2-5; D gene uncertain. Germline CDR1 and CDR2: LGHDT and YNNKEL (reference sequence). The CDR3 is made up of 14 amino acids. Trimming took 4 bases from V and 1 from J, leaving 10 bases between them. The CDR3 bases are TGTGCCAGCAGCCGGGTGGGGTCCCAAGAGACCCAGTACTTC. It is translated as CASSRVGSQETQYF.